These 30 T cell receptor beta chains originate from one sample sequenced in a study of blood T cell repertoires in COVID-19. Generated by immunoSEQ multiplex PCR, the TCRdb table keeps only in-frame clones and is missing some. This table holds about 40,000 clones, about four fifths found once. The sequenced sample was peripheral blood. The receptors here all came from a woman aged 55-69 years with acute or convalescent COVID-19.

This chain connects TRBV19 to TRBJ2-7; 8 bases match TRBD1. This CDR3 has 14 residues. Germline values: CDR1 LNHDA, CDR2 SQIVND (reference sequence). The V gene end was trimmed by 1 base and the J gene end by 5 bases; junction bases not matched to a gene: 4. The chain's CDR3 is CASSIGTGMNEQYF. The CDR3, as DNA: TGTGCCAGTAGTATAGGGACAGGGATGAACGAGCAGTACTTC.

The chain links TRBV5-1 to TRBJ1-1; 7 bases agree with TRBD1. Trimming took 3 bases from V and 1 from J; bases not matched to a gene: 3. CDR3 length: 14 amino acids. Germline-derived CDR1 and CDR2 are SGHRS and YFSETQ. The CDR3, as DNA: TGCGCCAGCAGCTGGGCAGGGGGGAACACTGAAGCTTTCTTT. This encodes CASSWAGGNTEAFF.

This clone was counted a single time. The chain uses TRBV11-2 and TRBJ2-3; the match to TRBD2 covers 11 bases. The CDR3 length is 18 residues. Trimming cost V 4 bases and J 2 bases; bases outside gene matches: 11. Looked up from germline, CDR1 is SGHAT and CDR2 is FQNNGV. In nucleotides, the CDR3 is TGTGCCAGCAGCTCACCCCCGGTGGGACTAGCGGACACAGATACGCAGTATTTT. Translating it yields CASSSPPVGLADTDTQYF. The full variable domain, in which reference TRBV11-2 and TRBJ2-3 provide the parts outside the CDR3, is EAGVAQSPRYKIIEKRQSVAFWCNPISGHATLYWYQQILGQGPKLLIQFQNNGVVDDSQLPKDRFSAERLKGVDSTLKIQPAKLEDSAVYLCASSSPPVGLADTDTQYFGPGTRLTVL.

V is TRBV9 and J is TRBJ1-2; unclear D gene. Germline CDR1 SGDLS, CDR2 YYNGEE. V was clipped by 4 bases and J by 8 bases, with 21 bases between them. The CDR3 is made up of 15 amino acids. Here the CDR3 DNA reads TGTGCCAGCAGCCCCGGTTTGCCCAAGTCAGGAGGCTACACCTTC. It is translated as CASSPGLPKSGGYTF.

The CDR3 DNA sequence: TGTGCCGTATCGGGGACACCCTCCTACGAGCAGTACTTC. Residues: CAVSGTPSYEQYF. The rearrangement uses TRBV10-3 and TRBJ2-7; D might be TRBD1 (6 bases). There are 13 residues in the CDR3. The V end lost 11 bases, the J end lost 0 bases, and 14 bases lay between the germline ends. Germline V gene sequence: CDR1 ENHRY, CDR2 SYGVKD.

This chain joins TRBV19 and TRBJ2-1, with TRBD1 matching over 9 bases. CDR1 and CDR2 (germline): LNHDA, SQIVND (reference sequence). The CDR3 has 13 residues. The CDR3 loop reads CASAARTGDLQFF. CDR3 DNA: TGTGCATCCGCCGCCCGGACAGGGGACCTGCAGTTCTTC.

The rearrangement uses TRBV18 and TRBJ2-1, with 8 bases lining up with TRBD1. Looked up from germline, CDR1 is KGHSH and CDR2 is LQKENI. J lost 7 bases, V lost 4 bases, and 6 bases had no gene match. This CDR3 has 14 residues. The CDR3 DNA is TGTGCCAGCTCACAGACAGGGGCGGGTAATGAGCAGTTCTTC. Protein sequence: CASSQTGAGNEQFF.

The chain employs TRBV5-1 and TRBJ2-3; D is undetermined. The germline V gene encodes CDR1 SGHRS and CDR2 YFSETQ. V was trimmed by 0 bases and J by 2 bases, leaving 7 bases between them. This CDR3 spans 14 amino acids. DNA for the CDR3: TGCGCCAGCAGCTTGGGTGACACCACAGATACGCAGTATTTT. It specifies CASSLGDTTDTQYF.

The CDR3 sequence is CASSLGGSMNTEAFF. The CDR3 coding sequence is TGTGCCAGCAGTTTGGGGGGGAGCATGAACACTGAAGCTTTCTTT. The chain links TRBV28 to TRBJ1-1; D is perhaps TRBD1 (5 bases). Germline assignment: CDR1 MDHEN and CDR2 SYDVKM. This CDR3 is 15 amino acids long. Trimming cost V 3 bases and J 0 bases, with 11 bases left between them. The entire variable domain, with the rest obtained from reference TRBV28 and TRBJ1-1, is as follows: DVKVTQSSRYLVKRTGEKVFLECVQDMDHENMFWYRQDPGLGLRLIYFSYDVKMKEKGDIPEGYSVSREKKERFSLILESASTNQTSMYLCASSLGGSMNTEAFFGQGTRLTVV.

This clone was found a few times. CDR3 region: CASSLGAGVSYEQYF. The CDR3 region has the DNA TGCGCCAGCAGCTTGGGGGCAGGGGTTTCCTACGAGCAGTACTTC. The chain carries TRBV5-1 and TRBJ2-7; D possibly corresponds to TRBD1 (6 bases). The CDR3 runs to 15 residues. Germline lookup yields CDR1 SGHRS and CDR2 YFSETQ. V dropped 0 bases and J dropped 1 base, with 11 bases sitting between them.

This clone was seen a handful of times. CDR3 DNA: TGTGCCAGCAGGACGACAGGGTTCGGATCACCCCTCCACTTT. Residues: CASRTTGFGSPLHF. The chain is built from TRBV2 and TRBJ1-6, with TRBD1 identical over 7 bases. CDR1 and CDR2 from the germline V gene are SNHLY and FYNNEI. The CDR3 runs to 14 residues. J gave up 10 bases and V 6 bases, and 9 bases lay outside the gene matches.

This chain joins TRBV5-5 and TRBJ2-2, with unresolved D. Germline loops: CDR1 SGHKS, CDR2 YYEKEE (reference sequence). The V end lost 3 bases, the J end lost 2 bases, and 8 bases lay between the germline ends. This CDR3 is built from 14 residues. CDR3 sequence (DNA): TGTGCCAGCAGCTCGGTACTCAACACCGGGGAGCTGTTTTTT. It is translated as CASSSVLNTGELFF.

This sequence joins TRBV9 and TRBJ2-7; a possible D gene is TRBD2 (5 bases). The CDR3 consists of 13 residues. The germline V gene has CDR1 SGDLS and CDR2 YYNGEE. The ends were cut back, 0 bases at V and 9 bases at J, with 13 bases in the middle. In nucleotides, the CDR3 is TGTGCCAGCAGCGTAGTCGAGGGCAGCGCGCAGTACTTC. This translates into CASSVVEGSAQYF.

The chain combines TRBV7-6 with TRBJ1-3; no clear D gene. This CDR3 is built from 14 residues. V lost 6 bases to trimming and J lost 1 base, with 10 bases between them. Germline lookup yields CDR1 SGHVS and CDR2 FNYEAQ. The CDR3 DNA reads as TGTGCCAGCAGTCGAGGGAGATCTGGAAACACCATATATTTT. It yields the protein CASSRGRSGNTIYF.

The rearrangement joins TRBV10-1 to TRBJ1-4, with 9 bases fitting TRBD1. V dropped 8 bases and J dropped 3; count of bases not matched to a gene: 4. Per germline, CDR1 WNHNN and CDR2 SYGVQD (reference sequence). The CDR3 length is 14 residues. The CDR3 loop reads CASSRQGANEKLFF. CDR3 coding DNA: TGCGCCAGCTCCAGACAGGGGGCTAATGAAAAACTGTTTTTT.

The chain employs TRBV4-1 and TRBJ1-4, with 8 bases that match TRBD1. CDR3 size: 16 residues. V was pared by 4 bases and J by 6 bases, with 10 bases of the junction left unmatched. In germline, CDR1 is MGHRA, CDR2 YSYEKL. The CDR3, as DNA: TGCGCCAGCAGCCTTCCCCCGACAGGGGTGGATGAAAAACTGTTTTTT. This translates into CASSLPPTGVDEKLFF.

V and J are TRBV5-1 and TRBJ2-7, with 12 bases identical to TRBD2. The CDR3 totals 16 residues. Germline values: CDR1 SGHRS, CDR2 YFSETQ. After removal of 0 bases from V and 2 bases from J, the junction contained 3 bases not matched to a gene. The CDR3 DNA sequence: TGCGCCAGCAGCTTGGAACTAGCGGGAGGACCCTACGAGCAGTACTTC. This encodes CASSLELAGGPYEQYF.

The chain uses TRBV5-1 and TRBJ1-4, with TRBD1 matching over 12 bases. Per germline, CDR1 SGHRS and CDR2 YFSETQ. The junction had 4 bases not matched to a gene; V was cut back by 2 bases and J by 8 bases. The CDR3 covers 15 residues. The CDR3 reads CASSFSGTGGEKLFF. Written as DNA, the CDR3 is TGCGCCAGCAGCTTCTCAGGGACAGGGGGCGAAAAACTGTTTTTT.

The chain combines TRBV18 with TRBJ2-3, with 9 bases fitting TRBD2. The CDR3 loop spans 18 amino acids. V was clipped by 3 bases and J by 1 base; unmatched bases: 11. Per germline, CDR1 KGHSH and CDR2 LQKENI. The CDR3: CASSPLRGSGGGTDTQYF. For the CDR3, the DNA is TGTGCCAGCTCACCCCTTCGTGGTAGCGGGGGTGGCACAGATACGCAGTATTTT.

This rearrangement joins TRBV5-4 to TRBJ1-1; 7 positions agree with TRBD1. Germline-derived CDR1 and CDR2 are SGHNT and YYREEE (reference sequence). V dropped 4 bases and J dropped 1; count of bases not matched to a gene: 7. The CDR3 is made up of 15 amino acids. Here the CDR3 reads CASSVPGQKNTEAFF. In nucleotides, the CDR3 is TGTGCCAGCAGCGTACCGGGACAGAAGAACACTGAAGCTTTCTTT.

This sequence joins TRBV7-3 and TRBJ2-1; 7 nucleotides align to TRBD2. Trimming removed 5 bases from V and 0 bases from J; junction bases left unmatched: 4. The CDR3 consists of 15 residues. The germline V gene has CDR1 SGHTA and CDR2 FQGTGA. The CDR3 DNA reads TGTGCCAGCAGCATAGCGGGCAGCTCCTACAATGAGCAGTTCTTC. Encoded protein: CASSIAGSSYNEQFF.

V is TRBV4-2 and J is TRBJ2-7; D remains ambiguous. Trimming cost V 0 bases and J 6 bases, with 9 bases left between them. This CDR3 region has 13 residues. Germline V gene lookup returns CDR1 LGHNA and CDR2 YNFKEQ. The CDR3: CASSQDSRGEQYF. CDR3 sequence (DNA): TGTGCCAGCAGCCAAGACAGCCGAGGCGAGCAGTACTTC.

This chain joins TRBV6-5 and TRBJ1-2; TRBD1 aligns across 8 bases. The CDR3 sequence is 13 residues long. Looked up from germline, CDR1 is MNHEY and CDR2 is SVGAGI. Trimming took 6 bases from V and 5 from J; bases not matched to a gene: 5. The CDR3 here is CASSPGQVYGYTF. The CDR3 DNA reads TGTGCCAGCAGCCCGGGACAGGTGTATGGCTACACCTTC.

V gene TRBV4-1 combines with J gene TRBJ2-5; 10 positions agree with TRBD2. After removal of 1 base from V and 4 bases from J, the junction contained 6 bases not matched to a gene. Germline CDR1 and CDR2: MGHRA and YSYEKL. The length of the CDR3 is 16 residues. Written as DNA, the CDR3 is TGCGCCAGCAGCCAAGTAAGCGGGAGGGGTGGAGAGACCCAGTACTTC. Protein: CASSQVSGRGGETQYF.

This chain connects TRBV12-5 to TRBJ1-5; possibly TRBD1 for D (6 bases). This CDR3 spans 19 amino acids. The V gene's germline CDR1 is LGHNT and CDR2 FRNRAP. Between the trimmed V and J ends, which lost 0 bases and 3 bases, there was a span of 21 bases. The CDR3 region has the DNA TGTGCTAGTGGTTTGGTTGATCCGACATTGGACAGATACAATCAGCCCCAGCATTTT. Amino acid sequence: CASGLVDPTLDRYNQPQHF.

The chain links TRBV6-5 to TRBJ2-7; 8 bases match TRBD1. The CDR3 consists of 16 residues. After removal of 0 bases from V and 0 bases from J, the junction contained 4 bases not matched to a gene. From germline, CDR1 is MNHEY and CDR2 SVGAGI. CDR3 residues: CASSYSPDRASYEQYF. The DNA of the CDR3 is TGTGCCAGCAGTTACTCGCCGGACAGGGCCTCCTACGAGCAGTACTTC.

CDR3 in amino acids: CASSPTATYGYTF. The CDR3 DNA sequence: TGTGCCAGCAGCCCGACAGCAACCTATGGCTACACCTTC. This chain uses TRBV4-2 with TRBJ1-2; TRBD1 is a possible D gene (5 bases). This CDR3 contains 13 residues. The germline V and J ends were trimmed by 4 bases and 4 bases, with 10 bases remaining between them. Germline V CDR1 and CDR2: LGHNA, YNFKEQ.

In DNA, the CDR3 is TGTGCCAGCAGCGTGCAGGGGGCACGGGGCTACACCTTC. Protein product: CASSVQGARGYTF. This rearrangement joins TRBV7-9 to TRBJ1-2, with TRBD1 identical over 8 bases. With 5 bases clipped from V and 8 bases from J, the junction kept 7 bases outside the gene matches. The CDR3 has 13 amino acids. Germline CDR1 is SEHNR and CDR2 is FQNEAQ (reference sequence).

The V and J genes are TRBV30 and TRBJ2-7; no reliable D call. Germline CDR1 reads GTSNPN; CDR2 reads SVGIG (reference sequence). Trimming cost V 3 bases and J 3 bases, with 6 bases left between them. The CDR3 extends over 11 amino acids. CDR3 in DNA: TGTGCCTGGAGCCTCCTCTACGAGCAGTACTTC. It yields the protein CAWSLLYEQYF.

The CDR3 sequence is CASSPTSGRTYEQYF. The DNA for the CDR3 is TGTGCCAGCTCACCAACGAGCGGGAGGACCTACGAGCAGTACTTC. This rearrangement joins TRBV18 to TRBJ2-7, with 9 nucleotides matching TRBD2. Germline V CDR1 and CDR2: KGHSH, LQKENI. The CDR3 covers 15 residues. After removal of 2 bases from V and 2 bases from J, the junction contained 4 bases not matched to a gene.